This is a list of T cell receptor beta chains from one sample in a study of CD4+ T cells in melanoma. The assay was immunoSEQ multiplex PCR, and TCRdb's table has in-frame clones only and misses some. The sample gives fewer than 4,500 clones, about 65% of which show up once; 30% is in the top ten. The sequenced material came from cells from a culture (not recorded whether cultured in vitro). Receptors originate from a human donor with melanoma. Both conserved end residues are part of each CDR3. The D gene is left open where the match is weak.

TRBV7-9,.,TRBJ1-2,CASSLAQGGNYGYTF
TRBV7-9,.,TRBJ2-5,CASSYRRTGTQETQYF
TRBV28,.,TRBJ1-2,CASSLDVGYGYTF
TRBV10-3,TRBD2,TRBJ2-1,CAISDPEGTSGGHEQFF
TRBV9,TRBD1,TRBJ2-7,CASSGTYRGEQYF
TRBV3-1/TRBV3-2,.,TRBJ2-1,CASSQDLWTAYNEQFF
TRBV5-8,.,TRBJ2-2,CASSLTGRGTGELFF
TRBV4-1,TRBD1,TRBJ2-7,CASSLQGDYEQYF
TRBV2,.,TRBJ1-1,CASSVRTVLNTEAFF
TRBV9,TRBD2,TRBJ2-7,CASSVYTAGGEQYF
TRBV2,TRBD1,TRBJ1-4,CASSDGTGGEKLFF
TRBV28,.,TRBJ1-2,CASSTTGQMNYGYTF
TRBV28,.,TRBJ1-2,CASSLGHANYGYTF
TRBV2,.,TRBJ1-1,CASSDSLGFTEAFF
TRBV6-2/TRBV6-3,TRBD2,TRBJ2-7,CASSYTWTSGRTYEQYF
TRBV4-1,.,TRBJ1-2,CASSQERSGYTF
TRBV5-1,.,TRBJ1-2,CASSPDPNYGYTF
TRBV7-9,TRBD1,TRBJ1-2,CASSWGQGPLGYGYTF
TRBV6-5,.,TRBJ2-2,CASSYGSDTGELFF
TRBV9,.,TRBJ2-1,CASSPEARGGYEQFF
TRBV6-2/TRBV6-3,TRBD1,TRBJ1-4,CASSYSPRTGVEKLFF
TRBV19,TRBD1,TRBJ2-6,CASSTGDRYHSGANVLTF
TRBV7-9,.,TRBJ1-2,CASSLEVRTPTYGYTF
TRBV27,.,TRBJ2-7,CASSFTGSEQYF
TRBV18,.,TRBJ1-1,CASSPQAGGAFF
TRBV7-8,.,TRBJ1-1,CASSFGNTEAFF
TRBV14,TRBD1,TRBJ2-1,CASSFKNRGSYNEQFF
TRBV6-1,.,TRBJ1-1,CASSDKGGTNGNTEAFF
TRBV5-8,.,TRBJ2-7,CASSFRQAGYEQYF